Shown below are 4 T cell receptor beta chains from a single sample sequenced in a study of blood T cell repertoires in COVID-19. Using immunoSEQ multiplex PCR, the repertoire was profiled, and TCRdb retains in-frame clones only, with some absent. The profile shows 150,000 or so clones, about four fifths of them singletons. Sequences were obtained from peripheral blood. These receptors were taken from a man aged 70-80 years who had recovered from COVID-19.

The genes are TRBV11-2 and TRBJ1-4; no clear D gene. V was trimmed by 3 bases and J by 4 bases, leaving 12 bases between them. This CDR3 comprises 15 residues. Per germline, CDR1 SGHAT and CDR2 FQNNGV. The CDR3 here is CASSFGPQNNEKLFF. The DNA of the CDR3 is TGTGCCAGCAGCTTTGGTCCACAGAATAATGAAAAACTGTTTTTT.

V and J are TRBV3-1 (or the pseudogene TRBV3-2) and TRBJ2-7, with D possibly TRBD2 on 6 matching bases. The germline V gene has CDR1 LGHDT and CDR2 YNNKEL (reference sequence). The V and J ends lost 1 base and 4 bases respectively, with 17 bases between them. The CDR3 covers 16 residues. The CDR3 spells CASSQAGRLGGYEQYF. CDR3 nucleotides: TGTGCCAGCAGCCAAGCAGGACGGCTGGGAGGATACGAGCAGTACTTC.

J is TRBJ2-3 and V is TRBV9, with 9 bases aligning to TRBD2. Germline V CDR1 and CDR2: SGDLS, YYNGEE. The CDR3 runs to 15 residues. V lost 4 bases to trimming and J lost 4 bases; unmatched junction nucleotides: 7. CDR3 sequence (DNA): TGTGCCAGCAGCACCTTAGCGGGAGTGGCAGATACGCAGTATTTT. As protein: CASSTLAGVADTQYF.

The gene calls are TRBV27 and TRBJ1-2; 10 bases are a match to TRBD1. V lost 0 bases and J lost 3; bases outside the gene matches: 4. Germline assignment: CDR1 MNHEY and CDR2 SMNVEV (reference sequence). The CDR3 is 16 amino acids. DNA for the CDR3: TGTGCCAGCAGTTTATCGGGGGACAGGGGATACTATGGCTACACCTTC. Its translation: CASSLSGDRGYYGYTF.